These 23 T cell receptor beta chains were all obtained from the same sample, sequenced in a study of cytomegalovirus exposure and HLA in healthy donors. Amplification used 60 Vbeta primers and 13 Jbeta primers. Produced via immunoSEQ multiplex PCR; TCRdb's table is partial and in-frame only. The repertoire has some 65,000 clones, about 72% of them found once; the top ten carry around 3%. The sequencing input was PBMCs. Receptor source: a girl aged 5-17 years in good health and CMV-seropositive.

The chain combines TRBV6-4 with TRBJ2-2; possibly TRBD2 for D (6 bases). With 3 bases removed from V and 6 bases from J, the gap between germline ends came to 11 bases. The CDR3 is 14 residues long. From germline, CDR1 is MRHNA and CDR2 SNTAGT. The CDR3 nucleotides are TGTGCCAGCAGTGAAACGGGAGTCCCCGGGGAGCTGTTTTTT. Translating gives CASSETGVPGELFF.

This rearrangement joins TRBV28 to TRBJ2-7; TRBD1 matches at 12 bases. Per germline, CDR1 MDHEN and CDR2 SYDVKM. This CDR3 contains 15 residues. V dropped 6 bases and J dropped 3; count of bases not matched to a gene: 6. The CDR3 loop is CASSLGQGADYEQYF. In DNA, the CDR3 is TGTGCCAGCAGCCTGGGACAGGGGGCGGACTACGAGCAGTACTTC.

The count of this clone is one. The chain joins TRBV28 to TRBJ1-1; a possible D gene is TRBD1 (5 bases). The CDR3 is 15 residues long. CDR1 and CDR2 (germline): MDHEN, SYDVKM. V lost 5 bases, J lost 1 base, and 14 bases lay in between. The CDR3: CASSPKEGRNTEAFF. The CDR3 region has the DNA TGTGCCAGCAGTCCAAAGGAGGGACGGAACACTGAAGCTTTCTTT.

The rearrangement joins TRBV6-5 to TRBJ2-2; 8 nucleotides line up with TRBD2. Germline assignment: CDR1 MNHEY and CDR2 SVGAGI. This CDR3 contains 15 residues. V shed 3 bases and J 6 bases; nucleotides not matched to a gene: 6. CDR3 coding DNA: TGTGCCAGCAGTTATGTCCCCGGGAGGGCCGGGGAGCTGTTTTTT. It is translated as CASSYVPGRAGELFF.

J is TRBJ2-1 and V is TRBV29-1, with 7 positions matching TRBD2. This CDR3 has 13 amino acids. Per germline, CDR1 SQVTM and CDR2 ANQGSEA. V was pared by 7 bases and J by 2 bases, with 5 bases of the junction left unmatched. This CDR3 reads CSDTGTTYNEQFF. The CDR3 coding sequence is TGCAGCGATACCGGGACTACCTACAATGAGCAGTTCTTC.

The chain combines TRBV7-2 with TRBJ1-2; D may be TRBD1 (6 bases). CDR1 and CDR2 from the germline V gene are SGHTA and FQGNSA. CDR3 length equals 16 residues. Trimming removed 5 bases from V and 2 bases from J, with 18 bases in between. The CDR3 reads CASSPGADRVNYGYTF. CDR3 coding DNA: TGTGCCAGCAGCCCAGGGGCGGACCGTGTCAACTATGGCTACACCTTC.

The V gene is TRBV5-1, the J gene TRBJ2-6; TRBD2 agrees at 7 bases. After removal of 2 bases from V and 0 bases from J, the junction contained 14 bases not matched to a gene. Germline CDR1 SGHRS, CDR2 YFSETQ. This CDR3 contains 20 residues. The CDR3 loop is CASSFAGGASGSSGANVLTF. In nucleotides, the CDR3 is TGCGCCAGCAGCTTTGCCGGTGGGGCTAGCGGAAGCTCTGGGGCCAACGTCCTGACTTTC.

The chain recombines TRBV7-9 with TRBJ1-1; D gene uncertain. V lost 5 bases and J lost 1, with 14 bases in between. This CDR3 region has 15 residues. Looked up from germline, CDR1 is SEHNR and CDR2 is FQNEAQ (reference sequence). The CDR3 region is CASSPMGAANTEAFF. CDR3 nucleotides: TGTGCCAGCAGCCCCATGGGCGCAGCGAACACTGAAGCTTTCTTT.

The rearrangement joins TRBV4-1 to TRBJ1-5; D may be TRBD1 (6 bases). Germline V gene lookup returns CDR1 MGHRA and CDR2 YSYEKL. V was cut by 2 bases and J by 7 bases, with 18 bases left in between. The CDR3 covers 16 residues. CDR3 sequence reads: CASSQTAVRGKQPQHF. The CDR3 DNA sequence: TGCGCCAGCAGCCAAACTGCAGTTAGGGGGAAGCAGCCCCAGCATTTT.

This clone turned up a few times. This chain's CDR3 is CASCVGQGDYEQYF. The CDR3 DNA follows: TGCGCCAGCTGCGTGGGACAGGGAGACTACGAGCAGTACTTC. This chain joins TRBV5-1 and TRBJ2-7, with 9 bases lining up with TRBD1. The ends lost 7 bases at V and 3 bases at J; junction bases unmatched: 8. Germline assignment: CDR1 SGHRS and CDR2 YFSETQ. This CDR3 is built from 14 residues. Full variable domain (outside the CDR3, taken from reference TRBV5-1 and TRBJ2-7): KAGVTQTPRYLIKTRGQQVTLSCSPISGHRSVSWYQQTPGQGLQFLFEYFSETQRNKGNFPGRFSGRQFSNSRSEMNVSTLELGDSALYLCASCVGQGDYEQYFGPGTRLTVT.

This chain joins TRBV7-6 and TRBJ2-7, with 9 bases lining up with TRBD1. Trimming cost V 4 bases and J 7 bases; bases outside gene matches: 8. Per germline, CDR1 SGHVS and CDR2 FNYEAQ. This CDR3 is 14 amino acids long. The CDR3 loop is CASSSTGGASEQYF. The CDR3 DNA sequence: TGTGCCAGCAGCTCGACAGGGGGGGCTTCGGAGCAGTACTTC.

This sequence joins TRBV5-1 and TRBJ1-4, with D possibly being TRBD1 (5 bases). Looked up from germline, CDR1 is SGHRS and CDR2 is YFSETQ. V lost 1 base and J 5 bases, leaving 24 bases between the germline ends. The CDR3 totals 19 residues. CDR3 loop: CASSLSPGLTFLRNEKLFF. CDR3 DNA sequence: TGCGCCAGCAGCTTGTCGCCGGGACTGACCTTCCTCCGGAATGAAAAACTGTTTTTT. Combining the CDR3 with reference TRBV5-1 and TRBJ1-4 gives the whole variable domain KAGVTQTPRYLIKTRGQQVTLSCSPISGHRSVSWYQQTPGQGLQFLFEYFSETQRNKGNFPGRFSGRQFSNSRSEMNVSTLELGDSALYLCASSLSPGLTFLRNEKLFFGSGTQLSVL.

The chain employs TRBV7-8 and TRBJ2-1; D is possibly TRBD2 (6 bases). There are 14 residues in the CDR3. Germline assignment: CDR1 SGHVS and CDR2 FQNEAQ. V gave up 10 bases and J gave up 0 bases, with 13 bases separating them. The CDR3 reads CATKRAYSYNEQFF. DNA of the CDR3: TGTGCCACCAAGCGGGCCTACTCCTACAATGAGCAGTTCTTC.

The table lists this clone with a count of one. V usage is TRBV30 and J usage is TRBJ1-1; the D is unclear. Trimming shortened V by 5 bases and J by 6 bases, and 13 bases separated the two germline ends. This CDR3 is built from 12 residues. The V gene's germline CDR1 is GTSNPN and CDR2 SVGIG (reference sequence). The CDR3 DNA follows: TGTGCCTGGGATCGACAATCACCTGAAGCTTTCTTT. Protein sequence: CAWDRQSPEAFF.

The rearrangement uses TRBV6-1 and TRBJ2-1, with 9 bases that match TRBD2. Germline values: CDR1 MNHNS, CDR2 SASEGT. Trimming took 11 bases from V and 6 from J; bases not matched to a gene: 11. There are 14 residues in the CDR3. The CDR3 coding sequence is TGTGCCGTTAAATGGCGGGGGGGAACCAATGAGCAGTTCTTC. It yields the protein CAVKWRGGTNEQFF.

This clone turned up a few times. The gene calls are TRBV6-5 and TRBJ1-1, with 7 bases lining up with TRBD1. Germline CDR1 reads MNHEY; CDR2 reads SVGAGI. The CDR3 runs to 13 residues. V was clipped by 5 bases and J by 6 bases; unmatched bases: 6. The CDR3 DNA reads TGTGCCAGCAGTATAGGGCAGGGGGCTGAAGCTTTCTTT. This translates into CASSIGQGAEAFF.

This sequence joins TRBV7-8 and TRBJ1-2, with TRBD1 as a possible D gene (6 bases). The CDR3 spans 13 residues. V lost 5 bases to trimming and J lost 4 bases, with 11 bases between them. Per the germline V gene, CDR1 is SGHVS and CDR2 is FQNEAQ. CDR3 sequence: CASSPTGAYGYTF. CDR3 sequence (DNA): TGTGCCAGCAGCCCGACAGGAGCCTATGGCTACACCTTC.

This clone was seen only a few times. The genes are TRBV28 and TRBJ2-1, with 12 bases aligning to TRBD2. Germline lookup yields CDR1 MDHEN and CDR2 SYDVKM. J gave up 4 bases and V 11 bases, and 18 bases lay outside the gene matches. This CDR3 is 18 amino acids long. CDR3 in DNA: TGTGCCTCTACTACGGGACTAGCGGGTGGATATTTATACAATGAGCAGTTCTTC. As protein: CASTTGLAGGYLYNEQFF.

The rearrangement links TRBV28 to TRBJ2-7; D unclear. The CDR3 runs 13 residues. The V gene's germline CDR1 is MDHEN and CDR2 SYDVKM. V was pared by 5 bases and J by 3 bases, with 11 bases between. In DNA, the CDR3 is TGTGCCAGCAGTGAAAACAGAGTCTACGAGCAGTACTTC. Its translation: CASSENRVYEQYF.

This clone showed up just a few times. The V and J genes are TRBV19 and TRBJ2-7; weak D call: TRBD2 (6 bases). Germline CDR1 and CDR2: LNHDA and SQIVND (reference sequence). CDR3 length: 14 residues. The V end was cut by 11 bases, the J end by 1 base, with 18 bases between. DNA of the CDR3: TGTGCCCCCCAAGAATCGGGACTGTCCTACGAGCAGTACTTC. Its translation: CAPQESGLSYEQYF.

This sequence joins TRBV7-2 and TRBJ2-7; D call uncertain. The CDR3 runs 12 residues. In germline, CDR1 is SGHTA, CDR2 FQGNSA. The germline V and J ends were trimmed by 5 bases and 3 bases, with 8 bases remaining between them. The CDR3 here is CASSLNLYEQYF. CDR3 in DNA: TGTGCCAGCAGCCTAAACCTCTACGAGCAGTACTTC.

Here the CDR3 DNA reads TGTGCCAGCAGCCCGGGACTAGCGGGCGATGAGCAGTTCTTC. This sequence encodes CASSPGLAGDEQFF. This sequence joins TRBV13 and TRBJ2-1, with TRBD2 matching 12 bases. CDR1 PRHDT and CDR2 FYEKMQ come from the germline V gene (reference sequence). The CDR3 sequence is 14 residues long. The V and J ends lost 5 bases and 8 bases, in that order; junction bases with no gene match: 4.

This chain connects TRBV2 to TRBJ2-7; 9 bases map to TRBD1. Trimming at V came to 6 bases and at J to 5 bases, leaving 8 bases not matched to a gene. The CDR3 covers 14 residues. Per the germline V gene, CDR1 is SNHLY and CDR2 is FYNNEI. Here the CDR3 reads CASRIPGQGHEQYF. Written as DNA, the CDR3 is TGTGCCAGCAGGATCCCGGGACAGGGCCACGAGCAGTACTTC.